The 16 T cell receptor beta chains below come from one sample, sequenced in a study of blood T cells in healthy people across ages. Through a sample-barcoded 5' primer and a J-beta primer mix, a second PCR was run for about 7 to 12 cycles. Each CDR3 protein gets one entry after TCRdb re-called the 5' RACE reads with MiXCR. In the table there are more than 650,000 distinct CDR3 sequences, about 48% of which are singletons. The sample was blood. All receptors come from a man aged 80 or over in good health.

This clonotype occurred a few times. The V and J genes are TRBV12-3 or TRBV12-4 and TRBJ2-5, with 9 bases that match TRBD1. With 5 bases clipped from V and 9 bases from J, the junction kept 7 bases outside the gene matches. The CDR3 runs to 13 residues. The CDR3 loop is CASSPTGGASQYF. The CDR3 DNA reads TGTGCCAGCAGTCCTACAGGGGGCGCGTCCCAGTACTTC.

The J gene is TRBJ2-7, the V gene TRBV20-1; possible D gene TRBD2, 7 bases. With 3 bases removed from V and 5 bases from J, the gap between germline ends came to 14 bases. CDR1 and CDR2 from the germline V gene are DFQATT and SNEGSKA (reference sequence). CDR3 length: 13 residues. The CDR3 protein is CSARGGGPHEQYF. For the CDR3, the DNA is TGCAGTGCTAGGGGCGGGGGCCCCCACGAGCAGTACTTC.

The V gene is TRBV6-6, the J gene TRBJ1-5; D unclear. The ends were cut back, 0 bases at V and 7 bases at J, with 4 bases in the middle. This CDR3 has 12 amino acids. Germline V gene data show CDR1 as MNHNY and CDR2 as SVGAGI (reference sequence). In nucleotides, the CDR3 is TGTGCCAGCAGTTACTCGCAACAGCCCCAGCATTTT. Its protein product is CASSYSQQPQHF.

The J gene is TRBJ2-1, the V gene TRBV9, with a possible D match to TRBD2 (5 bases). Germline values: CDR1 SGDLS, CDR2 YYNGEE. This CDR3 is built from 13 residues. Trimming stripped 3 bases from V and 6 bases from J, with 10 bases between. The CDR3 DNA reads TGTGCCAGCAGCGCCCAACTAGGCAATGAGCAGTTCTTC. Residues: CASSAQLGNEQFF.

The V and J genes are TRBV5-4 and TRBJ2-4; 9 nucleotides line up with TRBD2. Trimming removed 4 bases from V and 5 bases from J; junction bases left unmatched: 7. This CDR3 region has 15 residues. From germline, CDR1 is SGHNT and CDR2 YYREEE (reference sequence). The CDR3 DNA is TGTGCCAGCAGCCTGAGCACTAGCGGGCAAAACATTCAGTACTTC. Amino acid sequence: CASSLSTSGQNIQYF.

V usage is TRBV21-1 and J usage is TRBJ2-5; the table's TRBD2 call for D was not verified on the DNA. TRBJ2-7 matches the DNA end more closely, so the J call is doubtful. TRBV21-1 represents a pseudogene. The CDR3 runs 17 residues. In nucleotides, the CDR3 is TGTGCCCGGGTTACGACAGTCCGACTAGCGGGAGGCTACGAGCAGTACTTC. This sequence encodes CARVTTVRLAGGYEQYF.

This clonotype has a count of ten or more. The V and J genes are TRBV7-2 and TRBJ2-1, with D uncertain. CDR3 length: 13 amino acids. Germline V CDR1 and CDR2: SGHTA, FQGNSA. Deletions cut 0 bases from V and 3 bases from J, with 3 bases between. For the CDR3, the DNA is TGTGCCAGCAGCTTAGCCAACTACAATGAGCAGTTCTTC. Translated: CASSLANYNEQFF.

The CDR3 here is CSALNPGEPHNEQYF. CDR3 nucleotide sequence: TGCAGTGCTCTCAACCCGGGAGAGCCCCACAATGAGCAGTACTTC. This chain uses TRBV20-1 with TRBJ2-1, with TRBD2 as a possible D gene (6 bases). The DNA end lines up better with TRBJ2-7; the J call may be wrong. Germline-derived CDR1 and CDR2 are DFQATT and SNEGSKA (reference sequence). The CDR3 totals 15 residues.

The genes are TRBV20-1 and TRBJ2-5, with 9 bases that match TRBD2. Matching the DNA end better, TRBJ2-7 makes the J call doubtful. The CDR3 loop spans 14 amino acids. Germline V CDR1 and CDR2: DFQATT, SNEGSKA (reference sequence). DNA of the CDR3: TGCAGTGCTAGGGGTAGCGGGAGTTTTAGCGAGCAGTACTTC. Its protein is CSARGSGSFSEQYF.

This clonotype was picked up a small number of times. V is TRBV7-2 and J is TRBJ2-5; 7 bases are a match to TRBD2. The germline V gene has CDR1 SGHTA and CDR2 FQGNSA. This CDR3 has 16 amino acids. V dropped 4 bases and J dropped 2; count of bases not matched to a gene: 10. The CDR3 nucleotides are TGTGCCAGCAGCTCGCCTAGTTGGGGGGGGCAAGAGACCCAGTACTTC. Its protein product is CASSSPSWGGQETQYF.

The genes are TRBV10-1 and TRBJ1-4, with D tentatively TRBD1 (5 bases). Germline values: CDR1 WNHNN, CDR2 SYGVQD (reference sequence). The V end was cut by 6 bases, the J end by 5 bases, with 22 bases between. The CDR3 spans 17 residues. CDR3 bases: TGCGCCAGCAGCGGTGGGGGACGTCGTGGACTAAATGAAAAACTGTTTTTT. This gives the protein CASSGGGRRGLNEKLFF.

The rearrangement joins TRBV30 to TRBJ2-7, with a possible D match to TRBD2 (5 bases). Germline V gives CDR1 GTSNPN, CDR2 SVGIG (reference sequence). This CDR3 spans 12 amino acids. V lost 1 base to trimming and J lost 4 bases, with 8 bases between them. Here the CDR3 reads CAWSEPGYEQYF. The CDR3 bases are TGTGCCTGGAGTGAGCCGGGGTACGAGCAGTACTTC.

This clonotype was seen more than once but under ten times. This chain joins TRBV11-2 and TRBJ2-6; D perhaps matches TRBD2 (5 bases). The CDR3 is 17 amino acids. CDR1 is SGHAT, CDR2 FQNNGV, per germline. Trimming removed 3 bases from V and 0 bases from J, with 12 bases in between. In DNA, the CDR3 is TGTGCCAGCAGCTTTTTCGGGGTCCTCTCTGGGGCCAACGTCCTGACTTTC. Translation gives CASSFFGVLSGANVLTF.

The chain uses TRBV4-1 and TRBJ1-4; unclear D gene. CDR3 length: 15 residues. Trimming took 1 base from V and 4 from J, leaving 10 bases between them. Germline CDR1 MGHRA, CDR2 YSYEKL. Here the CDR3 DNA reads TGCGCCAGCAGCCAAGTTGACGGAATTAATGAAAAACTGTTTTTT. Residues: CASSQVDGINEKLFF.

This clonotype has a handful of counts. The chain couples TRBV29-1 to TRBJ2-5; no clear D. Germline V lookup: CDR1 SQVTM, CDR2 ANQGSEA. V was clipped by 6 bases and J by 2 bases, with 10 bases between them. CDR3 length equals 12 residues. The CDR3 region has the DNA TGCAGCGTCTGTGAGAGTCAAGAGACCCAGTACTTC. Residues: CSVCESQETQYF.

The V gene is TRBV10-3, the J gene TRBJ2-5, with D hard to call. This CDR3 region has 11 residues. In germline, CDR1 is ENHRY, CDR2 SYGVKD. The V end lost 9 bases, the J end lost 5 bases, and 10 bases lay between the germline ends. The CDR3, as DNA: TGTGCCATGGGCGGATGGGAGACCCAGTACTTC. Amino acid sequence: CAMGGWETQYF.